Sequencing of this T cell receptor (beta chain) was carried out in a study of cytomegalovirus exposure and HLA in healthy donors. Study-wide results and limits: In a later analysis, donors in an Asian-associated ancestry cluster reportedly had fewer N-insertions in productive TCRs than the cohort mean. One cluster of highly shared sequence variants probably arose as a sequencing artifact.

13 Jbeta primers and 60 Vbeta primers were used for the PCR. Profiling relied on immunoSEQ multiplex PCR, and the TCRdb table lists in-frame clones only, not all of them. The sample lists 99,000 or so clones, around four fifths occurring once. With regard to this clone: Its target is unknown.

There are 15 residues in the CDR3. Germline CDR1 reads LNHDA; CDR2 reads SQIVND (reference sequence). The ends were cut back, 6 bases at V and 3 bases at J, with 12 bases in the middle. The sample consisted of PBMCs. The sequence was obtained from a woman aged 40 to 50 in good health and CMV-seronegative. The gene calls are TRBV19 and TRBJ2-6; the D gene is possibly TRBD2 (5 bases). DNA of the CDR3: TGTGCCAGTAGCGAGGGCGGCGGTGGGGCCAACGTCCTGACTTTC. Protein: CASSEGGGGANVLTF.